One sample yielded the 24 T cell receptor beta chains listed below, sequenced in a study of blood T cells in healthy people across ages. Then a second PCR, running about 6 to 11 cycles, was carried out with a sample-barcoded 5' primer and a J-beta primer mix. TCRdb redid the calling of the 5' RACE reads with MiXCR, one entry per CDR3 protein. Among hundreds of thousands of distinct CDR3 sequences listed, roughly 64% were seen once. The sequenced sample was blood. These receptors all stem from a man aged 25-40 years in good health.

The rearrangement uses TRBV20-1 and TRBJ2-7; D remains ambiguous. Germline lookup yields CDR1 DFQATT and CDR2 SNEGSKA (reference sequence). There are 14 residues in the CDR3. The V end lost 4 bases, the J end lost 5 bases, and 18 bases lay between the germline ends. CDR3 bases: TGCAGTGCTAAGTCGCAGGTCGGGTGGGACGAGCAGTACTTC. Translating gives CSAKSQVGWDEQYF.

This clonotype was counted between two and nine times. CDR3 sequence: CASSNSGGPPYEQYF. Here the CDR3 DNA reads TGTGCCAGCAGCAATTCTGGGGGGCCCCCCTACGAGCAGTACTTC. This chain links TRBV21-1 with TRBJ2-4; the table gives TRBD1 as D, unverified against the DNA. The J call may not be correct, given that the DNA end is closer to TRBJ2-7. TRBV21-1 is classified as a pseudogene. This CDR3 is 15 amino acids long.

This clonotype was picked up many times. The V and J genes are TRBV11-2 and TRBJ2-1; D is undetermined. The CDR3 runs 15 residues. V shed 4 bases and J shed 0 bases, with 10 bases lying between them. Germline V gene lookup returns CDR1 SGHAT and CDR2 FQNNGV. The CDR3 sequence: CASSSTLSSYNEQFF. Written as DNA, the CDR3 is TGTGCCAGCAGCTCCACGCTGAGCTCCTACAATGAGCAGTTCTTC.

The V gene is TRBV20-1, the J gene TRBJ2-4; D perhaps matches TRBD1 (6 bases). The CDR3 runs to 11 residues. The germline CDR1 and CDR2 sequences are DFQATT and SNEGSKA (reference sequence). The V end was cut by 5 bases, the J end by 10 bases, with 12 bases between. CDR3 loop: CSAGPGQIQYF. In DNA form, the CDR3 reads TGCAGTGCTGGACCTGGACAGATTCAGTACTTC.

The chain couples TRBV25-1 to TRBJ1-2; weak D call: TRBD1 (6 bases). The CDR3 length is 15 residues. CDR1 is MGHDK, CDR2 SYGVNS, per germline. V dropped 3 bases and J dropped 10 bases, with 21 bases sitting between them. The CDR3 sequence: CASSDRTGPRSPYTF. DNA for the CDR3: TGTGCCAGCAGTGATCGCACAGGGCCCCGATCGCCCTACACCTTC.

The chain has TRBV3-1 and TRBJ2-4, with 8 bases that match TRBD2. With the DNA end fitting TRBJ2-7 better, the J assignment may be wrong. CDR1 is LGHDT, CDR2 YNNKEL, per germline (reference sequence). CDR3 length: 15 residues. CDR3 residues: CASSQAGGKIYEQYF. As DNA, the CDR3 is TGTGCCAGCAGCCAAGCGGGGGGGAAAATCTACGAGCAGTACTTC.

The V call is TRBV20-1, the J call TRBJ2-3; D is ambiguous. The germline gives CDR1 DFQATT, CDR2 SNEGSKA (reference sequence). V was pared by 4 bases and J by 4 bases, with 18 bases between. The CDR3 length is 15 residues. The CDR3 sequence is CSATPDGFSPDTQYF. The CDR3 bases are TGCAGTGCTACCCCAGACGGCTTTTCCCCAGATACGCAGTATTTT.

The chain couples TRBV4-3 to TRBJ2-7; 9 bases are shared with TRBD2. The CDR3 loop spans 16 amino acids. CDR1 is LGHNA and CDR2 is YSLEER in the germline V gene. The V segment lost 3 bases and the J segment 2 bases; nucleotides outside the gene matches: 8. DNA of the CDR3: TGCGCCAGCAGCCAGGGTAAACTAGCGGGTGCCTACGAGCAGTACTTC. Protein sequence: CASSQGKLAGAYEQYF.

This clonotype has just a few counts. The chain has TRBV20-1 and TRBJ1-2, with D perhaps matching TRBD1 (6 bases). The CDR3 spans 12 residues. Germline V gives CDR1 DFQATT, CDR2 SNEGSKA (reference sequence). Between the trimmed V and J ends, which lost 3 bases and 5 bases, there was a span of 10 bases. CDR3 DNA: TGCAGTGCTAGGGACAGCCCGTATGGCTACACCTTC. Its translation: CSARDSPYGYTF.

The V and J genes are TRBV6-1 and TRBJ1-1; D is undetermined. The CDR3 loop spans 11 amino acids. The germline V gene has CDR1 MNHNS and CDR2 SASEGT. The V and J ends lost 8 bases and 10 bases respectively, with 14 bases between them. CDR3 sequence (DNA): TGTGCCAGCGATCCTAGGTGGGGAGCTTTCTTT. Its translation is CASDPRWGAFF.

This chain uses TRBV12-3 or TRBV12-4 with TRBJ1-6, with TRBD1 identical over 8 bases. V trimming: 3 bases; J trimming: 8 bases; junction bases outside the gene matches: 3. This CDR3 is 14 amino acids long. CDR3 bases: TGTGCCAGCAGTTTCCCGGACAGGGATTCACCCCTCCACTTT. Encoded protein: CASSFPDRDSPLHF.

In its sample, this clonotype was seen once. This sequence joins TRBV7-9 and TRBJ1-1; perhaps TRBD1 as D (5 bases). Germline V gene sequence: CDR1 SEHNR, CDR2 FQNEAQ (reference sequence). V shed 3 bases and J shed 4 bases, with 18 bases lying between them. The CDR3 sequence is 16 residues long. For the CDR3, the DNA is TGTGCCAGCAGCTTGGGGCTCCAGGGTGCGGGCACTGAAGCTTTCTTT. This encodes CASSLGLQGAGTEAFF. The full variable domain, with the rest looked up from reference TRBV7-9 and TRBJ1-1, is DTGVSQNPRHKITKRGQNVTFRCDPISEHNRLYWYRQTLGQGPEFLTYFQNEAQLEKSRLLSDRFSAERPKGSFSTLEIQRTEQGDSAMYLCASSLGLQGAGTEAFFGQGTRLTVV.

The chain recombines TRBV9 with TRBJ2-3; TRBD1 agrees at 8 bases. The trim removed 4 bases at V and 3 bases at J, leaving 7 bases unmatched. This CDR3 is 15 amino acids long. CDR1 and CDR2 from the germline V gene are SGDLS and YYNGEE. The DNA of the CDR3 is TGTGCCAGCAGCCGAACGGACAGGGCGACAGATACGCAGTATTTT. This gives the protein CASSRTDRATDTQYF.

Remarks on this clonotype: One end of the junction varies from germline; a read error may be responsible. The gene calls are TRBV20-1 and TRBJ2-7, with D perhaps assigned TRBD1 or TRBD2 (7 bases each). The CDR3 is made up of 14 amino acids. CDR1 is DFQATT, CDR2 SNEGSKA, per germline (reference sequence). CDR3 in DNA: TGCAGTGCTGGAGACCCAGGGGGGGCCTACGAGCAGTACTTC. Translation gives CSAGDPGGAYEQYF.

The J gene is TRBJ1-2, the V gene TRBV20-1; TRBD1 is a possible D gene (5 bases). Per germline, CDR1 DFQATT and CDR2 SNEGSKA (reference sequence). The CDR3 extends over 15 amino acids. V was cut by 2 bases and J by 4 bases, with 17 bases left in between. CDR3: CSARTGDPSSYGYTF. The CDR3 coding sequence is TGCAGTGCTAGAACGGGGGATCCGAGCAGCTATGGCTACACCTTC.

This clonotype was detected a few times. The gene calls are TRBV7-8 and TRBJ2-7, with D tentatively TRBD2 (5 bases). Germline-derived CDR1 and CDR2 are SGHVS and FQNEAQ. The CDR3 is made up of 13 amino acids. V lost 5 bases, J lost 3 bases, and 11 bases lay in between. The CDR3 protein is CASSDYSYYEQYF. The CDR3 DNA reads TGTGCCAGCAGCGACTACAGCTACTACGAGCAGTACTTC.

The chain combines TRBV27 with TRBJ1-5; no clear D. The CDR3 extends over 14 amino acids. Germline CDR1 is MNHEY and CDR2 is SMNVEV (reference sequence). V lost 3 bases, J lost 5 bases, and 11 bases lay in between. CDR3 DNA: TGTGCCAGCAGTTTTGGAGGAGCCGATCAGCCCCAGCATTTT. Translation: CASSFGGADQPQHF.

The V call is TRBV3-1, the J call TRBJ1-5; 8 nucleotides line up with TRBD1. The CDR3 contains 15 residues. V lost 1 base and J lost 5; bases outside the gene matches: 4. Germline-derived CDR1 and CDR2 are LGHDT and YNNKEL (reference sequence). CDR3 DNA sequence: TGTGCCAGCAGCCAAGGGACAGGGTCGTATCAGCCCCAGCATTTT. As protein: CASSQGTGSYQPQHF.

The rearrangement links TRBV9 to TRBJ1-2, with D uncertain. CDR3 length: 14 amino acids. From germline, CDR1 is SGDLS and CDR2 YYNGEE. Trimming took off 0 bases at V and 2 bases at J, with 8 bases between the two ends. CDR3 nucleotides: TGTGCCAGCAGCGTAGGTGTACAGAACTATGGCTACACCTTC. Translated: CASSVGVQNYGYTF.

This clonotype was found once. The rearrangement links TRBV29-1 to TRBJ2-7; D is perhaps TRBD1 or TRBD2 (5 bases each). CDR1 is SQVTM, CDR2 ANQGSEA, per germline. Trimming took 3 bases from V and 1 from J, leaving 10 bases between them. The CDR3 covers 13 residues. In DNA form, the CDR3 reads TGCAGCGTTGAGACAGCGGTATCCTACGAGCAGTACTTC. Protein product: CSVETAVSYEQYF.

The rearrangement joins TRBV29-1 to TRBJ2-7; 11 bases agree with TRBD2. There are 16 residues in the CDR3. After removal of 7 bases from V and 0 bases from J, the junction contained 11 bases not matched to a gene. The germline gives CDR1 SQVTM, CDR2 ANQGSEA. The CDR3 sequence: CSALLAGVWNSYEQYF. The CDR3 region has the DNA TGCAGCGCCCTACTAGCGGGAGTCTGGAACTCCTACGAGCAGTACTTC.

This clonotype was picked up a small number of times. The genes are TRBV20-1 and TRBJ1-2, with D unclear. Per the germline V gene, CDR1 is DFQATT and CDR2 is SNEGSKA (reference sequence). The CDR3 sequence is 15 residues long. V was cut by 6 bases and J by 4 bases, with 21 bases left in between. The CDR3 sequence: CSADTAETTGYGYTF. The CDR3 region has the DNA TGCAGTGCCGATACAGCAGAAACAACGGGCTATGGCTACACCTTC.

This clonotype was found a few times. This chain links TRBV5-5 with TRBJ2-3; D might be TRBD1 (7 bases). This CDR3 comprises 16 residues. V was pared by 4 bases and J by 0 bases, with 15 bases between. Germline V gene sequence: CDR1 SGHKS, CDR2 YYEKEE (reference sequence). The CDR3: CASSPEGAISTDTQYF. The CDR3 DNA is TGTGCCAGCAGCCCGGAGGGGGCCATTAGCACAGATACGCAGTATTTT.

The chain couples TRBV4-2 to TRBJ1-2, with a tentative D call TRBD1 (6 bases). This CDR3 contains 16 residues. Trimming removed 2 bases at V and 1 base at J, with 14 bases between. CDR1 LGHNA and CDR2 YNFKEQ come from the germline V gene. The chain's CDR3 is CASSQPDRSFNYGYTF. CDR3 nucleotides: TGTGCCAGCAGCCAACCTGACAGGTCCTTTAACTATGGCTACACCTTC.